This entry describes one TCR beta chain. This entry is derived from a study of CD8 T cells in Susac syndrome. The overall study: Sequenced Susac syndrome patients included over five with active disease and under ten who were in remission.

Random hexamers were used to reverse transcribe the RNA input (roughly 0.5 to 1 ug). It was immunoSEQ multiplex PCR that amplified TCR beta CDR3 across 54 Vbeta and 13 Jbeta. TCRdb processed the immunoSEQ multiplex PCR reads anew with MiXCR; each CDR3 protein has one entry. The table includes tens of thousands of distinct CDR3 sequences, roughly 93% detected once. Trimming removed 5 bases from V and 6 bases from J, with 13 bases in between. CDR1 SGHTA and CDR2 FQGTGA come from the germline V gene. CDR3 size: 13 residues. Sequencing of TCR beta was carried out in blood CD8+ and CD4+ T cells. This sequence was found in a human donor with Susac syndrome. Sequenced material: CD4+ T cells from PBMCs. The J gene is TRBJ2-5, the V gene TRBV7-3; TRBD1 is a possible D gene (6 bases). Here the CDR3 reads CASSPTGSKTQYF. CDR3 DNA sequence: TGTGCCAGCAGCCCTACAGGGTCCAAGACCCAGTACTTC.